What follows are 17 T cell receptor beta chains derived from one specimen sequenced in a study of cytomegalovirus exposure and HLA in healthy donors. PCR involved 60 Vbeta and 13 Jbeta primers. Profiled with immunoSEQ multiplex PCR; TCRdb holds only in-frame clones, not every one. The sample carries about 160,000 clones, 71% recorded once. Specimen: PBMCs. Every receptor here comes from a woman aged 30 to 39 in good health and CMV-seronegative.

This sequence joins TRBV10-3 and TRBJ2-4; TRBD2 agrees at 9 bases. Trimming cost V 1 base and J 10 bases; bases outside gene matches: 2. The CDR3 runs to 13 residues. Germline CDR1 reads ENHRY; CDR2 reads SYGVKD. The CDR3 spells CAISEFLAGIQYF. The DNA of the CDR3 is TGTGCCATCAGTGAGTTTCTAGCGGGGATTCAGTACTTC.

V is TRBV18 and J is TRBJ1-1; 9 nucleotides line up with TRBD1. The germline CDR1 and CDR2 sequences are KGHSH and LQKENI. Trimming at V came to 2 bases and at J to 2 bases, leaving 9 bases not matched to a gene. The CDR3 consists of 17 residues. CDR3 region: CASSPVPGQGNNTEAFF. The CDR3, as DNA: TGTGCCAGCTCACCAGTCCCGGGACAGGGAAATAACACTGAAGCTTTCTTT. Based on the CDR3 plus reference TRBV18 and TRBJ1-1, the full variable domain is NAGVMQNPRHLVRRRGQEARLRCSPMKGHSHVYWYRQLPEEGLKFMVYLQKENIIDESGMPKERFSAEFPKEGPSILRIQQVVRGDSAAYFCASSPVPGQGNNTEAFFGQGTRLTVV.

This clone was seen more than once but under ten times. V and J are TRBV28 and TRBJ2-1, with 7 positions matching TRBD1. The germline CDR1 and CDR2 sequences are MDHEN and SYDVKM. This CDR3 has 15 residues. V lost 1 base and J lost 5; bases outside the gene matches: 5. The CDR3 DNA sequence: TGTGCCAGCAGTTTATCCGGGACAGACAACAATGAGCAGTTCTTC. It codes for CASSLSGTDNNEQFF.

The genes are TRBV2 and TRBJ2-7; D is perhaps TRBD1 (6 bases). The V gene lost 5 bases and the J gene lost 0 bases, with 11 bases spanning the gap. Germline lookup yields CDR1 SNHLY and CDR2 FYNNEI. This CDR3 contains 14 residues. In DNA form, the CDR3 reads TGTGCCAGCAGTTTCGACAGGCTCTCCTACGAGCAGTACTTC. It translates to CASSFDRLSYEQYF.

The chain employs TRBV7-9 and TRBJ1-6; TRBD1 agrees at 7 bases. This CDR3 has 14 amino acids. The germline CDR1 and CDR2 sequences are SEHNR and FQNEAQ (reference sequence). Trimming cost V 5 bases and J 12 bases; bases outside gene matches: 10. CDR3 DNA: TGTGCCAGCAGCCGTCCCCCGACAGGGTTACCCCTCCACTTT. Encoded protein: CASSRPPTGLPLHF.

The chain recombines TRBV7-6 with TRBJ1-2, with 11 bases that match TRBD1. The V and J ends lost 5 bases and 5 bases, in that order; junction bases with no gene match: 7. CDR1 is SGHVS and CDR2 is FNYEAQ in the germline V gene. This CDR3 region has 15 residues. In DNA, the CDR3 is TGTGCCAGCAGCCCAGGGACAGGGGGTATTTATGGCTACACCTTC. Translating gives CASSPGTGGIYGYTF.

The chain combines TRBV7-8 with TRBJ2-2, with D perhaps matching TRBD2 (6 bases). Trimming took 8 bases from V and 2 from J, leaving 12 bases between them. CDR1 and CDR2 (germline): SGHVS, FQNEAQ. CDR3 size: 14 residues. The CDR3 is CASSRRGNTGELFF. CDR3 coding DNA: TGTGCCAGCTCCCGGAGGGGAAACACCGGGGAGCTGTTTTTT.

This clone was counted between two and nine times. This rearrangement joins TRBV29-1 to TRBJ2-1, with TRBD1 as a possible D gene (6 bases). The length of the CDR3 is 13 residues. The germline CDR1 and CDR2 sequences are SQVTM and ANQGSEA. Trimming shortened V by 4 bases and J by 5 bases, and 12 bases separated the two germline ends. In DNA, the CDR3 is TGCAGCGTTGGGTCGAGGACAGACAATGAGCAGTTCTTC. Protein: CSVGSRTDNEQFF.

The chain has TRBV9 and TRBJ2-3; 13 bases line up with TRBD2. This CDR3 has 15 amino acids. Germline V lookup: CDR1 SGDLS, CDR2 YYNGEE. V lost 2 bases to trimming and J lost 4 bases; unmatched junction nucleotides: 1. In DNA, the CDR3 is TGTGCCAGCAGCGTCACTAGCGGGAGGGCAGATACGCAGTATTTT. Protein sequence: CASSVTSGRADTQYF.

The CDR3 protein is CASSLVRGMSTEAFF. The CDR3 DNA follows: TGTGCCAGCAGCTTAGTCAGGGGGATGAGCACTGAAGCTTTCTTT. The chain couples TRBV7-2 to TRBJ1-1; 7 bases match TRBD1. Trimming removed 1 base from V and 4 bases from J; junction bases left unmatched: 6. The CDR3 sequence is 15 residues long. Germline assignment: CDR1 SGHTA and CDR2 FQGNSA.

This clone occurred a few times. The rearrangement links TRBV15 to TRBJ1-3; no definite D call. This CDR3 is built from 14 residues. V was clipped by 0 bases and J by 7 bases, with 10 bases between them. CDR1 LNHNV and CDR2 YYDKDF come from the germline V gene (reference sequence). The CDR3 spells CATSRDITVNTIYF. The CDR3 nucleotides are TGTGCCACCAGCAGAGATATAACAGTCAACACCATATATTTT. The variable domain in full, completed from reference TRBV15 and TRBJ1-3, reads DAMVIQNPRYQVTQFGKPVTLSCSQTLNHNVMYWYQQKSSQAPKLLFHYYDKDFNNEADTPDNFQSRRPNTSFCFLDIRSPGLGDTAMYLCATSRDITVNTIYFGEGSWLTVV.

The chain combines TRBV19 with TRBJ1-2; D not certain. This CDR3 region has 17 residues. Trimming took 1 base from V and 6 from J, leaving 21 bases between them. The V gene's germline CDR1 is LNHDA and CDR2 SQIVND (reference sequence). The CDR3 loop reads CASSIGSTRSLIDGYTF. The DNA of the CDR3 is TGTGCCAGTAGTATAGGTTCGACTCGAAGTTTAATTGATGGCTACACCTTC.

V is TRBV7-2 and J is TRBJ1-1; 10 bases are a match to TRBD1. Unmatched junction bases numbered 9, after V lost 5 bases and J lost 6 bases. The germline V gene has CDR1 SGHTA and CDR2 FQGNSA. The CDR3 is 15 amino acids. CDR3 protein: CASSARQGAFSEAFF. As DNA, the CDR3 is TGTGCCAGCAGCGCCAGACAGGGGGCTTTCTCTGAAGCTTTCTTT.

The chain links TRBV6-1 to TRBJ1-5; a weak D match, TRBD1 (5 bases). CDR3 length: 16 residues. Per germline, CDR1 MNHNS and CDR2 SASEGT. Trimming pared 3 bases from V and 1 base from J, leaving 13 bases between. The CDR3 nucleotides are TGTGCCAGCAGTGACAGGGAGGGGATAAGCAATCAGCCCCAGCATTTT. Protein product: CASSDREGISNQPQHF.

CDR3 coding DNA: TGTGCCAGCAGCGTGACAGGGCCCAATGAAAAACTGTTTTTT. Its protein is CASSVTGPNEKLFF. The J gene is TRBJ1-4, the V gene TRBV5-5; 7 bases match TRBD1. V lost 4 bases, J lost 5 bases, and 5 bases stayed unmatched. The CDR3 totals 14 residues. The germline CDR1 and CDR2 sequences are SGHKS and YYEKEE (reference sequence). The full variable domain, in which reference TRBV5-5 and TRBJ1-4 provide the parts outside the CDR3, is DAGVTQSPTHLIKTRGQQVTLRCSPISGHKSVSWYQQVLGQGPQFIFQYYEKEERGRGNFPDRFSARQFPNYSSELNVNALLLGDSALYLCASSVTGPNEKLFFGSGTQLSVL.

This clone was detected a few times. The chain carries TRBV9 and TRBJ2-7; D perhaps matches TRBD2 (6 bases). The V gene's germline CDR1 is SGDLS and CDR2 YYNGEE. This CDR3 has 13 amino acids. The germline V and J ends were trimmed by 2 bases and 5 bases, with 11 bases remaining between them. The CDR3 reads CASSVMGGDEQYF. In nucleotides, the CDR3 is TGTGCCAGCAGCGTTATGGGCGGGGACGAGCAGTACTTC.

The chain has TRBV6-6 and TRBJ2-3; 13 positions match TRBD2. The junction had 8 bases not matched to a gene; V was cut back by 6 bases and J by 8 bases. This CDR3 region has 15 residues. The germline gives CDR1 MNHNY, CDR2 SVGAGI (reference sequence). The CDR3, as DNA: TGTGCCAGCAGCCCCGGGACTAGCGGGATAGCTACGCAGTATTTT. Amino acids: CASSPGTSGIATQYF.